This T cell receptor (beta chain) is drawn from a study of cytomegalovirus exposure and HLA in healthy donors. Study-wide context: The 120 validation repertoires, a later analysis reported, used the same platform as the approximately 730 repertoires from the first cohort.

For this clone: The antigen is undetermined.

Sequencing was performed with immunoSEQ multiplex PCR; in TCRdb, only in-frame clones are kept and a portion is missing. This sample carries 150,000 to 160,000 clones, 85% to 90% of them seen once, and the ten largest clones take roughly 1.9%. The study's findings and limits: Among TCR sequences, most were rare, though some public TCRs appeared in many donors.

This CDR3 is built from 13 residues. Trimming left V 7 bases short and J 3 bases short, with 15 bases between. The V gene's germline CDR1 is SQVTM and CDR2 ANQGSEA. The chain is built from TRBV29-1 and TRBJ1-1, with D maybe TRBD1 (5 bases). What was sequenced was PBMCs. This TCR came from a human donor in good health. CDR3 in amino acids: CSAVGQFYTEAFF. The CDR3, as DNA: TGCAGCGCCGTGGGGCAGTTTTACACTGAAGCTTTCTTT.